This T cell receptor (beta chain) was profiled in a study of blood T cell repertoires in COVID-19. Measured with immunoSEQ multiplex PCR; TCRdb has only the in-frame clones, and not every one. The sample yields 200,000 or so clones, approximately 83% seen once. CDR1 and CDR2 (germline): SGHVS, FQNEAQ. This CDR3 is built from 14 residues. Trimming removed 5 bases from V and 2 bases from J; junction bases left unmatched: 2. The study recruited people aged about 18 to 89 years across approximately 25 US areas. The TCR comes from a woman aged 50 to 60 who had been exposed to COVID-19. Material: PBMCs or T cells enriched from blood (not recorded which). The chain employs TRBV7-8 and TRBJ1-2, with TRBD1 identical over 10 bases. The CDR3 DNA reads TGTGCCAGCAGCCCGGACAGGGGGAACTATGGCTACACCTTC. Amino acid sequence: CASSPDRGNYGYTF.